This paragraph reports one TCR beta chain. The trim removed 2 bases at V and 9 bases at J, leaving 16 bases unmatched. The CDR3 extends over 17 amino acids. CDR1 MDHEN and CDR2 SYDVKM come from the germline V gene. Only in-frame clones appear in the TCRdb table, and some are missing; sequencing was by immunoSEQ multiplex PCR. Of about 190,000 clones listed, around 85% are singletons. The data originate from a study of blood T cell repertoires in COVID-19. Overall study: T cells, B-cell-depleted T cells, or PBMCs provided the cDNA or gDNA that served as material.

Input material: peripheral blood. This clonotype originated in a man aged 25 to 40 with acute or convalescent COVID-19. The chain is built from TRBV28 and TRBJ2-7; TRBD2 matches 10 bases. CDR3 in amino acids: CASSLDLGLAGALGQYF. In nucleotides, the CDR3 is TGTGCCAGCAGTTTAGATCTTGGGCTAGCGGGAGCTCTGGGGCAGTACTTC. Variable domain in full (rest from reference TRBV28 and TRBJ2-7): DVKVTQSSRYLVKRTGEKVFLECVQDMDHENMFWYRQDPGLGLRLIYFSYDVKMKEKGDIPEGYSVSREKKERFSLILESASTNQTSMYLCASSLDLGLAGALGQYFGPGTRLTVT.